The TCR beta chain under discussion was sequenced for a study of blood T cell repertoires in COVID-19. Seattle cases were enrolled at active infection and followed longitudinally. Clones were sequenced by immunoSEQ multiplex PCR, and TCRdb holds only the in-frame ones, with some missing. The sample has 450,000 or so clones, 85% to 90% seen once. The TCR originated in a man between 18 and 35 years old with COVID-19, enrolled during active disease. The sequenced sample was peripheral blood.

In DNA, the CDR3 is TGCGCCAGCAGCTTGTGGGCGCGGGGCACAGATACGCAGTATTTT. Translated: CASSLWARGTDTQYF. The gene calls are TRBV5-1 and TRBJ2-3; D might be TRBD2 (5 bases). Germline values: CDR1 SGHRS, CDR2 YFSETQ. Trimming pared 1 base from V and 1 base from J, leaving 10 bases between. The CDR3 consists of 15 residues.